These T cell receptor beta chains were read from a single sample in a study of beta chain features in type 1 diabetes. The method was immunoSEQ multiplex PCR; TCRdb's version includes in-frame clones alone and lacks a portion of them. The table includes approximately 730,000 clones, roughly an eighth detected once. Sequencing used naive CD4+ T cells from blood. The source of these receptors is a young man with type 1 diabetes. The CDR3 runs from the conserved cysteine through the conserved F or W. A D gene is named only where the DNA matches it firmly. Clone size, where shown, is once, few, many, or a class for clones that have expanded.

V gene: TRBV6-5; J gene: TRBJ1-2; D gene: .; clone size: .; CDR3 protein: CASSYSQAPGYGYTF; CDR3 DNA: TGTGCCAGCAGTTACTCTCAGGCGCCTGGCTATGGCTACACCTTC
V gene: TRBV10-3; J gene: TRBJ2-1; D gene: TRBD1; clone size: .; CDR3 protein: CAISVGTDNEQFF; CDR3 DNA: TGTGCCATCAGTGTGGGGACAGACAATGAGCAGTTCTTC
V gene: TRBV10-3; J gene: TRBJ1-4; D gene: .; clone size: few; CDR3 protein: CAISESEGRHNEKLFF; CDR3 DNA: TGTGCCATCAGTGAGTCAGAGGGCAGGCATAATGAAAAACTGTTTTTT
V gene: TRBV27; J gene: TRBJ2-2; D gene: .; clone size: .; CDR3 protein: CASSLQGINTGELFF; CDR3 DNA: TGTGCCAGCAGTCTCCAGGGGATTAACACCGGGGAGCTGTTTTTT
V gene: TRBV29-1; J gene: TRBJ1-2; D gene: .; clone size: .; CDR3 protein: CSATGAIYGYTF; CDR3 DNA: TGCAGCGCCACCGGGGCCATCTATGGCTACACCTTC
V gene: TRBV7-9; J gene: TRBJ2-3; D gene: TRBD1; clone size: .; CDR3 protein: CASSPTGGRSDTQYF; CDR3 DNA: TGTGCCAGCAGCCCAACAGGGGGTCGATCAGATACGCAGTATTTT
V gene: TRBV9; J gene: TRBJ1-1; D gene: .; clone size: few; CDR3 protein: CASSVEIRTEAFF; CDR3 DNA: TGTGCCAGCAGCGTAGAGATCCGCACTGAAGCTTTCTTT
V gene: TRBV6-1; J gene: TRBJ1-5; D gene: .; clone size: few; CDR3 protein: CASSDNQGGGQPQHF; CDR3 DNA: TGTGCCAGCAGTGATAATCAGGGCGGCGGACAGCCCCAGCATTTT
V gene: TRBV7-9; J gene: TRBJ1-1; D gene: .; clone size: .; CDR3 protein: CASSSDRWNTEAFF; CDR3 DNA: TGTGCCAGCAGCTCCGACAGGTGGAACACTGAAGCTTTCTTT
V gene: TRBV7-9; J gene: TRBJ2-3; D gene: .; clone size: .; CDR3 protein: CASSIEGPDTQYF; CDR3 DNA: TGTGCCAGCAGCATAGAGGGCCCAGATACGCAGTATTTT
V gene: TRBV6-1; J gene: TRBJ1-1; D gene: .; clone size: .; CDR3 protein: CASRPQGDTEAFF; CDR3 DNA: TGTGCCAGCAGGCCCCAAGGGGACACTGAAGCTTTCTTT
V gene: TRBV7-2; J gene: TRBJ1-6; D gene: TRBD1; clone size: .; CDR3 protein: CASSPGTGRYNSPLHF; CDR3 DNA: TGTGCCAGCAGCCCTGGGACAGGGCGATATAATTCACCCCTCCACTTT
V gene: TRBV11-3; J gene: TRBJ2-3; D gene: .; clone size: .; CDR3 protein: CASSLDQPGAEDTQYF; CDR3 DNA: TGTGCCAGCAGCTTAGATCAGCCCGGGGCAGAGGATACGCAGTATTTT
V gene: TRBV5-6; J gene: TRBJ2-1; D gene: .; clone size: .; CDR3 protein: CASSLVVSYNEQFF; CDR3 DNA: TGTGCCAGCAGCTTGGTGGTCTCCTACAATGAGCAGTTCTTC
V gene: TRBV11-3; J gene: TRBJ2-2; D gene: TRBD2; clone size: .; CDR3 protein: CASSPGTSVIGELFF; CDR3 DNA: TGTGCCAGCAGCCCCGGGACTAGTGTTATCGGGGAGCTGTTTTTT
V gene: TRBV19; J gene: TRBJ1-6; D gene: .; clone size: .; CDR3 protein: CASTPQARDGSPLHF; CDR3 DNA: TGTGCCAGTACCCCCCAGGCAAGGGATGGTTCACCCCTCCACTTT
V gene: TRBV5-1; J gene: TRBJ2-5; D gene: .; clone size: few; CDR3 protein: CASSLATADLETQYF; CDR3 DNA: TGCGCCAGCAGCTTGGCTACGGCCGACCTGGAGACCCAGTACTTC
V gene: TRBV7-3; J gene: TRBJ2-2; D gene: .; clone size: .; CDR3 protein: CASSLIEGVGGELFF; CDR3 DNA: TGTGCCAGCAGCTTAATTGAGGGGGTCGGCGGGGAGCTGTTTTTT
V gene: TRBV2; J gene: TRBJ2-2; D gene: .; clone size: .; CDR3 protein: CASRGGELFF; CDR3 DNA: TGTGCCAGCAGAGGAGGGGAGCTGTTTTTT
V gene: TRBV7-9; J gene: TRBJ1-5; D gene: TRBD1; clone size: few; CDR3 protein: CASSLGDRGLWQSNQPQHF; CDR3 DNA: TGTGCCAGCAGCTTGGGGGACAGGGGGCTGTGGCAAAGCAATCAGCCCCAGCATTTT
V gene: TRBV30; J gene: TRBJ2-6; D gene: TRBD1; clone size: few; CDR3 protein: CAWSGPTGIASGANVLTF; CDR3 DNA: TGTGCCTGGAGTGGACCGACAGGGATAGCTTCTGGGGCCAACGTCCTGACTTTC
V gene: TRBV9; J gene: TRBJ1-5; D gene: TRBD1; clone size: .; CDR3 protein: CASSVEGGGQPQHF; CDR3 DNA: TGTGCCAGCAGCGTAGAAGGGGGCGGGCAGCCCCAGCATTTT